This T cell receptor beta chain was captured by sequencing in a study of PD-1 blockade in classical Hodgkin lymphoma. Study in general: Patients in the cohort were put on intravenous nivolumab, 3 mg/kg every 2 weeks. Study-wide results and caveats: Patients starting nivolumab under 1 year after ASCT were excluded.

A note on this clone: What it binds is unknown.

With no exception, relapse followed autologous stem cell transplantation in all patients, and brentuximab vedotin exposure varied. Method: immunoSEQ multiplex PCR; TCRdb's copy keeps in-frame clones and lacks some. The sample records some 45,000 clones, 85% to 90% being singletons. CDR3 size: 16 residues. V lost 2 bases and J 0 bases, leaving 11 bases between the germline ends. The V gene's germline CDR1 is MNHNS and CDR2 SASEGT. The clonotype originates from a human donor with classical Hodgkin lymphoma. The chain recombines TRBV6-1 with TRBJ2-1; a possible D gene is TRBD1 (6 bases). The sample in question was peripheral blood mononuclear cells (PBMCs), obtained at baseline. The CDR3, as DNA: TGTGCCAGCAGTGAATCAGGGGCCAGCTCCTACAATGAGCAGTTCTTC. As protein: CASSESGASSYNEQFF.